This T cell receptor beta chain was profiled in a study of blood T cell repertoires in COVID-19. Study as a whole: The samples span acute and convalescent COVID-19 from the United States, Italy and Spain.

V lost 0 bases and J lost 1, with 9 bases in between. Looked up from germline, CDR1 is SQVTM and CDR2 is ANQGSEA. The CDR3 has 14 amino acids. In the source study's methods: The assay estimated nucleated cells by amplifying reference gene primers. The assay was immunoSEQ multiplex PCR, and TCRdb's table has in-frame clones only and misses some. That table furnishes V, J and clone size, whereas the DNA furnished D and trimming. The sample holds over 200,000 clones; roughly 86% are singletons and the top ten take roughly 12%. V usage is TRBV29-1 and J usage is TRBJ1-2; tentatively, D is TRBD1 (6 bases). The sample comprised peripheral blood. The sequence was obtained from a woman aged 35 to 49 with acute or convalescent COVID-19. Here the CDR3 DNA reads TGCAGCGTTGAAGAGGACAGCTTTAACTATGGCTACACCTTC. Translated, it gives CSVEEDSFNYGYTF.